This T cell receptor (beta chain) was documented in a study of T cell changes during pregnancy in multiple sclerosis. The assay was immunoSEQ multiplex PCR, and TCRdb's table has in-frame clones only and misses some. The table lists around 35,000 clones, 75% to 95% of them singletons. CDR3 length: 16 amino acids. Germline V gene data show CDR1 as SGHVS and CDR2 as FQNEAQ. V shed 0 bases and J 0 bases; nucleotides not matched to a gene: 5. V gene TRBV7-8 combines with J gene TRBJ2-7, with 7 bases aligning to TRBD2. Sequences were derived from CD8+ T cells from peripheral blood mononuclear cells, sampled in the first trimester of pregnancy. This clonotype was sampled from a female donor with multiple sclerosis, enrolled in a pregnancy study. CDR3 bases: TGTGCCAGCAGCTTAGCCCGGGACTACAGCTCCTACGAGCAGTACTTC. Residues: CASSLARDYSSYEQYF.